This T cell receptor (beta chain) was retrieved from a study of blood T cell repertoires in COVID-19. Profiling relied on immunoSEQ multiplex PCR, and the TCRdb table lists in-frame clones only, not all of them. Among 150,000 to 200,000 clones listed, 79% were seen once. J lost 5 bases, V lost 4 bases, and 12 bases had no gene match. Per the germline V gene, CDR1 is SGHRS and CDR2 is YFSETQ. The CDR3 has 16 amino acids. The chain joins TRBV5-1 to TRBJ2-5, with 9 nucleotides matching TRBD1. What was sequenced was peripheral blood. The receptor's source is a woman aged 55-70 years with COVID-19, enrolled during active disease. CDR3 protein: CASSVNPGQGVETQYF. CDR3 coding DNA: TGCGCCAGCAGCGTAAACCCGGGACAGGGAGTGGAGACCCAGTACTTC.